Below are 23 T cell receptor beta chains sequenced from a single sample in a study of blood T cell repertoires in COVID-19. Sequenced by immunoSEQ multiplex PCR; TCRdb stores in-frame clones only, minus some. The table has under 200,000 clones, 70% to 90% seen once. The sample taken for sequencing was PBMCs or T cells enriched from blood (not recorded which). Every receptor here comes from a woman aged 18-29 years who had recovered from COVID-19.

This chain uses TRBV12-5 with TRBJ2-3; D gene unclear. The CDR3 length is 11 residues. Trimming shortened V by 3 bases and J by 6 bases, and 4 bases separated the two germline ends. Germline V gene data show CDR1 as LGHNT and CDR2 as FRNRAP. The CDR3 DNA sequence: TGTGCTAGTGGTTTACAGGATACGCAGTATTTT. It is translated as CASGLQDTQYF.

V and J are TRBV11-2 and TRBJ1-5; TRBD1 might be the D (5 bases). The germline gives CDR1 SGHAT, CDR2 FQNNGV. CDR3 length: 14 amino acids. V was trimmed by 3 bases and J by 4 bases, leaving 10 bases between them. The CDR3 region is CASSLTGGNQPQHF. As DNA, the CDR3 is TGTGCCAGCAGCTTGACGGGGGGGAATCAGCCCCAGCATTTT.

The V gene is TRBV2, the J gene TRBJ1-4; no clear D. The CDR3 is made up of 14 amino acids. Germline V lookup: CDR1 SNHLY, CDR2 FYNNEI. V lost 4 bases and J 0 bases, leaving 6 bases between the germline ends. The CDR3 DNA sequence: TGTGCCAGCAGTGCGGTAACAACTAATGAAAAACTGTTTTTT. This encodes CASSAVTTNEKLFF.

The V call is TRBV27, the J call TRBJ2-3; maybe TRBD1 (6 bases). V dropped 8 bases and J dropped 4 bases, with 19 bases sitting between them. The V gene's germline CDR1 is MNHEY and CDR2 SMNVEV (reference sequence). The CDR3 spans 15 residues. The CDR3 loop is CASGTDSLLADTQYF. The CDR3 DNA sequence: TGTGCCAGCGGCACGGACAGTTTACTCGCAGATACGCAGTATTTT.

The chain recombines TRBV28 with TRBJ1-1; 8 nucleotides agree with TRBD1. The V segment lost 3 bases and the J segment 2 bases; nucleotides outside the gene matches: 17. This CDR3 is built from 19 residues. The V gene's germline CDR1 is MDHEN and CDR2 SYDVKM. CDR3 coding DNA: TGTGCCAGCAGTTTTCTAAGCTTGATCCAGGGGGCGCGCAACACTGAAGCTTTCTTT. It is translated as CASSFLSLIQGARNTEAFF.

This chain joins TRBV7-9 and TRBJ2-1; 9 bases fit TRBD2. V lost 3 bases, J lost 4 bases, and 4 bases stayed unmatched. This CDR3 has 15 amino acids. Germline lookup yields CDR1 SEHNR and CDR2 FQNEAQ (reference sequence). The CDR3 is CASSFAAGGYNEQFF. The CDR3 coding sequence is TGTGCCAGCAGCTTTGCGGCGGGGGGGTACAATGAGCAGTTCTTC.

The V call is TRBV28, the J call TRBJ1-1; maybe TRBD1 (6 bases). V was pared by 2 bases and J by 0 bases, with 13 bases between. The CDR3 loop spans 16 amino acids. From germline, CDR1 is MDHEN and CDR2 SYDVKM. The CDR3 nucleotides read TGTGCCAGCAGTTTAGTGACGGGGGGCATGAACACTGAAGCTTTCTTT. This encodes CASSLVTGGMNTEAFF.

This clone has only a few counts. This chain connects TRBV28 to TRBJ1-2; 9 bases line up with TRBD1. Germline trimming cut 7 bases from V and 5 bases from J; bases unmatched to any gene: 5. The CDR3 loop spans 13 amino acids. Germline V gene sequence: CDR1 MDHEN, CDR2 SYDVKM. Here the CDR3 reads CASKDRGVYGYTF. In DNA, the CDR3 is TGTGCCAGCAAGGACAGGGGAGTGTATGGCTACACCTTC.

The J gene is TRBJ2-7, the V gene TRBV27; 8 bases are shared with TRBD1. The junction had 5 bases not matched to a gene; V was cut back by 3 bases and J by 4 bases. The germline CDR1 and CDR2 sequences are MNHEY and SMNVEV (reference sequence). This CDR3 has 14 amino acids. The CDR3 nucleotides are TGTGCCAGCAGTTTTGGGACAGGCAAATACGAGCAGTACTTC. Its protein product is CASSFGTGKYEQYF.

The chain combines TRBV24-1 with TRBJ1-2, with D hard to call. The CDR3 is 13 amino acids. V lost 9 bases, J lost 2 bases, and 12 bases lay in between. Germline values: CDR1 KGHDR, CDR2 SFDVKD. CDR3 loop: CATRGQGNYGYTF. DNA of the CDR3: TGTGCCACCCGAGGGCAAGGGAACTATGGCTACACCTTC.

The chain couples TRBV4-1 to TRBJ1-2; D call uncertain. Trimming cost V 5 bases and J 4 bases, with 26 bases left between them. Germline CDR1 and CDR2: MGHRA and YSYEKL. There are 18 residues in the CDR3. CDR3 bases: TGCGCCAGCAGCTTACGATATCAGACGGGGTCGCGGTTCTATGGCTACACCTTC. It is translated as CASSLRYQTGSRFYGYTF.

The chain links TRBV6-1 to TRBJ1-2, with D unclear. The CDR3 sequence is 15 residues long. Trimming shortened V by 0 bases and J by 1 base, and 9 bases separated the two germline ends. The V gene's germline CDR1 is MNHNS and CDR2 SASEGT. CDR3 nucleotide sequence: TGTGCCAGCAGTGAAGCGGGCACTTATAACTATGGCTACACCTTC. Translating gives CASSEAGTYNYGYTF.

This rearrangement joins TRBV7-9 to TRBJ1-2, with 7 nucleotides matching TRBD1. This CDR3 is 15 amino acids long. Looked up from germline, CDR1 is SEHNR and CDR2 is FQNEAQ (reference sequence). Unmatched junction bases numbered 4, after V lost 3 bases and J lost 0 bases. The CDR3 sequence is CASSFLGGSNYGYTF. The CDR3 region has the DNA TGTGCCAGCAGCTTCCTAGGGGGCTCTAACTATGGCTACACCTTC.

This chain uses TRBV28 with TRBJ1-5, with 8 nucleotides matching TRBD1. The V segment lost 3 bases and the J segment 6 bases; nucleotides outside the gene matches: 7. The CDR3 loop spans 15 amino acids. Germline assignment: CDR1 MDHEN and CDR2 SYDVKM. CDR3 DNA sequence: TGTGCCAGCAGTTTTACCGGGACAGGCTCTCAGCCCCAGCATTTT. It encodes CASSFTGTGSQPQHF.

The chain carries TRBV3-1 (or the pseudogene TRBV3-2) and TRBJ2-7; 9 bases are shared with TRBD1. The junction had 2 bases not matched to a gene; V was cut back by 5 bases and J by 0 bases. CDR1 and CDR2 (germline): LGHDT, YNNKEL (reference sequence). The CDR3 spans 14 residues. This CDR3 is CASSGTGISYEQYF. The CDR3 nucleotides are TGTGCCAGCAGCGGGACAGGGATCTCCTACGAGCAGTACTTC.

The chain joins TRBV12-3 or TRBV12-4 to TRBJ1-2; 8 bases match TRBD1. This CDR3 is built from 12 residues. V lost 6 bases to trimming and J lost 4 bases; unmatched junction nucleotides: 1. CDR3 DNA: TGTGCCAGCAGGGACAGGGTCTATGGCTACACCTTC. Its translation: CASRDRVYGYTF.

A word on this clone: Other DNA sequences in this sample translate to the same CDR3. The chain links TRBV6-5 to TRBJ1-5; D possibly corresponds to TRBD1 (6 bases). Germline V gene sequence: CDR1 MNHEY, CDR2 SVGAGI. The CDR3 loop spans 13 amino acids. V was clipped by 8 bases and J by 4 bases, with 12 bases between them. The CDR3 sequence is CASRTARNQPQHF. Here the CDR3 DNA reads TGTGCCAGCCGGACAGCTCGGAATCAGCCCCAGCATTTT.

The J gene is TRBJ2-7, the V gene TRBV6-2 or TRBV6-3; 7 bases are shared with TRBD2. V was clipped by 5 bases and J by 6 bases; unmatched bases: 7. CDR1 is MNHEY, CDR2 SVGEGT, per germline. CDR3 length: 13 residues. The CDR3 spells CASSIGTTSEQYF. For the CDR3, the DNA is TGTGCCAGCAGTATAGGGACTACCTCCGAGCAGTACTTC.

This clone was observed a single time. Germline is not matched at one junction end, which may reflect a read error. The chain couples TRBV28 to TRBJ1-3; no clear D gene. CDR1 MDHEN and CDR2 SYDVKM come from the germline V gene. The CDR3 runs 14 residues. Here the CDR3 reads CASSSVGSRNTIYF. The DNA of the CDR3 is TGTGCCAGCAGTAGCGTAGGCTCTAGAAACACCATATATTTT.

The chain is built from TRBV2 and TRBJ2-7; tentative D call: TRBD1 (5 bases). The CDR3 runs 14 residues. The germline gives CDR1 SNHLY, CDR2 FYNNEI. V gave up 1 base and J gave up 0 bases, with 7 bases separating them. CDR3 in DNA: TGTGCCAGCAGTGAAGGCAGGGACTCCTACGAGCAGTACTTC. Translation: CASSEGRDSYEQYF.

This clone was observed at least ten times. The chain couples TRBV4-2 to TRBJ2-3, with TRBD2 as a possible D gene (6 bases). The CDR3 spans 14 residues. V lost 0 bases and J lost 7, with 11 bases in between. Germline-derived CDR1 and CDR2 are LGHNA and YNFKEQ. The CDR3 loop is CASSQELGRYTQYF. The CDR3 bases are TGTGCCAGCAGCCAAGAGCTGGGGAGGTATACGCAGTATTTT.

The chain carries TRBV7-9 and TRBJ2-1; D is unresolved. Germline V gives CDR1 SEHNR, CDR2 FQNEAQ (reference sequence). Deletions cut 1 base from V and 5 bases from J, with 9 bases between. The CDR3 is 14 amino acids. The CDR3 spells CASSLETAHNEQFF. CDR3 DNA: TGTGCCAGCAGCTTAGAAACAGCCCACAATGAGCAGTTCTTC.

The CDR3 sequence is CASSQVSGHAARTYGYTF. CDR3 in DNA: TGTGCCAGCAGCCAAGTCTCGGGACATGCAGCTCGAACCTATGGCTACACCTTC. The chain is built from TRBV3-1 (or the pseudogene TRBV3-2) and TRBJ1-2; D possibly corresponds to TRBD1 (6 bases). V was clipped by 1 base and J by 4 bases, with 22 bases between them. In germline, CDR1 is LGHDT, CDR2 YNNKEL (reference sequence). The CDR3 runs 18 residues.